The TCR beta chain described here comes from a study of cytomegalovirus exposure and HLA in healthy donors. PCR was performed using 60 Vbeta and 13 Jbeta primers. Generated by immunoSEQ multiplex PCR, the TCRdb table keeps only in-frame clones and is missing some. The table lists under 200,000 clones, 70% to 90% of them singletons. The CDR3 length is 17 residues. Germline trimming cut 5 bases from V and 4 bases from J; bases unmatched to any gene: 13. The germline V gene encodes CDR1 PRHDT and CDR2 FYEKMQ (reference sequence). This clone was counted once. Material: PBMCs. The TCR comes from a woman aged 18-35 years in good health and CMV-seronegative. The V gene is TRBV13, the J gene TRBJ2-3; TRBD1 agrees at 9 bases. As DNA, the CDR3 is TGTGCCAGCAGCATAACGGTCCGGGACAGGGTCCCAGATACGCAGTATTTT. This gives the protein CASSITVRDRVPDTQYF.